One sample yielded the 30 T cell receptor beta chains listed below, sequenced in a study of blood T cell repertoires in COVID-19 (dated by TCRdb to the early 2020s). Libraries were made using the immunoSEQ multiplex PCR assay. TCRdb took over this immuneACCESS table, retaining in-frame rearrangements with V and J assigned. Such tables are incomplete; in checked studies, under half of the missing clones stem from an unresolved V gene, and the remainder is unexplained. This sample holds 150,000 to 200,000 clones; 89% were observed only once. The ten biggest clones cover about 2.2% of the sample. Sequencing was done on a sample of PBMCs or T cells enriched from blood (not recorded which). These receptors all stem from a woman aged 40 to 50 with acute COVID-19.

The chain combines TRBV7-2 with TRBJ2-2; D is possibly TRBD2 (5 bases). V lost 4 bases, J lost 5 bases, and 14 bases lay in between. CDR3 length: 15 amino acids. Germline assignment: CDR1 SGHTA and CDR2 FQGNSA. The CDR3 loop reads CASSSSASRTGELFF. Here the CDR3 DNA reads TGTGCCAGCAGCTCCTCCGCTAGCCGGACCGGGGAGCTGTTTTTT.

This clone was recorded once. The J gene is TRBJ1-3, the V gene TRBV18; D gene unclear. CDR1 and CDR2 from the germline V gene are KGHSH and LQKENI. The CDR3 runs to 15 residues. The ends were cut back, 0 bases at V and 6 bases at J, with 12 bases in the middle. The CDR3 sequence is CASSPPVAGENTIYF. CDR3 coding DNA: TGTGCCAGCTCACCACCGGTCGCCGGGGAAAACACCATATATTTT.

This clone was recorded once. This chain connects TRBV30 to TRBJ2-1, with D perhaps TRBD2 (5 bases). The germline gives CDR1 GTSNPN, CDR2 SVGIG (reference sequence). V was trimmed by 4 bases and J by 1 base, leaving 8 bases between them. The CDR3 loop spans 13 amino acids. The DNA of the CDR3 is TGTGCCTGGAACCAGCGGTCCTACAATGAGCAGTTCTTC. It is translated as CAWNQRSYNEQFF. Looking up the rest from reference TRBV30 and TRBJ2-1 gives the full variable domain: SQTIHQWPATLVQPVGSPLSLECTVEGTSNPNLYWYRQAAGRGLQLLFYSVGIGQISSEVPQNLSASRPQDRQFILSSKKLLLSDSGFYLCAWNQRSYNEQFFGPGTRLTVL.

The chain links TRBV5-1 to TRBJ2-5; tentatively, D is TRBD1 (6 bases). Per the germline V gene, CDR1 is SGHRS and CDR2 is YFSETQ. With 5 bases removed from V and 5 bases from J, the gap between germline ends came to 22 bases. This CDR3 comprises 16 residues. This CDR3 reads CASSRGQPLQGETQYF. The DNA of the CDR3 is TGCGCCAGCAGTCGGGGACAACCCCTGCAGGGGGAGACCCAGTACTTC.

This chain joins TRBV5-6 and TRBJ2-2, with no clear D. The CDR3 is 16 amino acids. Germline assignment: CDR1 SGHDT and CDR2 YYEEEE. Trimming stripped 0 bases from V and 2 bases from J, with 11 bases between. This CDR3 is CASSLDEPINTGELFF. For the CDR3, the DNA is TGTGCCAGCAGCTTGGACGAGCCTATCAACACCGGGGAGCTGTTTTTT.

The chain joins TRBV19 to TRBJ1-2; 8 bases map to TRBD1. CDR1 is LNHDA and CDR2 is SQIVND in the germline V gene (reference sequence). With V trimmed by 6 bases and J by 4 bases, 4 bases remained unmatched. The CDR3 is 13 amino acids. The CDR3 nucleotides are TGTGCCAGTAGCCGAGGACAGGGCTATGGCTACACCTTC. Amino acid sequence: CASSRGQGYGYTF.

This chain joins TRBV2 and TRBJ1-5, with 7 bases aligning to TRBD1. V was clipped by 5 bases and J by 0 bases; unmatched bases: 4. The germline V gene has CDR1 SNHLY and CDR2 FYNNEI. CDR3 length: 15 residues. CDR3 bases: TGTGCCAGCAGTAAGGGACAGAATAGCAATCAGCCCCAGCATTTT. Amino acids: CASSKGQNSNQPQHF.

The chain carries TRBV20-1 and TRBJ2-1; no clear D. This CDR3 has 11 residues. The germline V gene encodes CDR1 DFQATT and CDR2 SNEGSKA (reference sequence). V was trimmed by 2 bases and J by 7 bases, leaving 6 bases between them. The CDR3 is CSARRRNEQFF. The CDR3 region has the DNA TGCAGTGCTAGACGCAGAAATGAGCAGTTCTTC.

The rearrangement links TRBV10-2 to TRBJ1-5; 8 nucleotides line up with TRBD1. The CDR3 has 15 residues. The trim removed 6 bases at V and 4 bases at J, leaving 8 bases unmatched. The germline CDR1 and CDR2 sequences are WSHSY and SAAADI. In DNA form, the CDR3 reads TGCGCCAGCAGACGCGACCAGGGGGCGAATCAGCCCCAGCATTTT. Protein sequence: CASRRDQGANQPQHF.

The chain employs TRBV13 and TRBJ2-1; 10 bases align to TRBD2. Per germline, CDR1 PRHDT and CDR2 FYEKMQ (reference sequence). This CDR3 spans 17 amino acids. The V and J ends lost 5 bases and 2 bases, in that order; junction bases with no gene match: 9. The CDR3 region is CASSRFSGGSTYNEQFF. The CDR3 coding sequence is TGTGCCAGCAGCCGGTTTAGCGGGGGGTCCACCTACAATGAGCAGTTCTTC.

The chain links TRBV27 to TRBJ2-5, with 9 bases aligning to TRBD2. After removal of 3 bases from V and 5 bases from J, the junction contained 10 bases not matched to a gene. The CDR3 is 16 amino acids. Germline assignment: CDR1 MNHEY and CDR2 SMNVEV (reference sequence). The CDR3 region has the DNA TGTGCCAGCAGTTTCGCGGGAGGGCCTTCGTTGGAGACCCAGTACTTC. Amino acid sequence: CASSFAGGPSLETQYF.

By share, this clone counts as medium-sized (0.01 to 0.1%). The chain combines TRBV12-3 or TRBV12-4 with TRBJ1-1; D remains unclear. V was cut by 8 bases and J by 3 bases, with 13 bases left in between. This CDR3 spans 13 amino acids. The DNA for the CDR3 is TGTGCCAGCGGCGGGGAATTGGACACTGAAGCTTTCTTT. Translated: CASGGELDTEAFF.

The J gene is TRBJ2-3, the V gene TRBV7-8; the D gene is possibly TRBD1 (5 bases). This CDR3 contains 17 residues. Trimming left V 4 bases short and J 2 bases short, with 19 bases between. CDR1 is SGHVS and CDR2 is FQNEAQ in the germline V gene. The DNA for the CDR3 is TGTGCCAGCAGCTCGAATATGGGTAGGGGCGACACAGATACGCAGTATTTT. Its protein is CASSSNMGRGDTDTQYF.

The chain combines TRBV5-6 with TRBJ1-2; D is uncertain. The CDR3 runs to 15 residues. CDR1 and CDR2 (germline): SGHDT, YYEEEE. With 2 bases removed from V and 5 bases from J, the gap between germline ends came to 16 bases. The chain's CDR3 is CASSLPHPPRYGYTF. CDR3 in DNA: TGTGCCAGCAGCTTACCCCACCCGCCCCGGTATGGCTACACCTTC.

The rearrangement uses TRBV6-7 and TRBJ2-7; possible D gene TRBD1, 6 bases. TRBV6-7 has ORF status, its function being uncertain. V was cut by 1 base and J by 1 base, with 14 bases left in between. The CDR3 has 16 amino acids. The chain's CDR3 is CASSYCWGRESYEQYF. DNA for the CDR3: TGTGCCAGCAGTTACTGTTGGGGGCGCGAGTCCTACGAGCAGTACTTC.

This chain uses TRBV2 with TRBJ2-7; TRBD1 matches 8 bases. The CDR3 loop spans 13 amino acids. Germline V gene lookup returns CDR1 SNHLY and CDR2 FYNNEI. V shed 6 bases and J 5 bases; nucleotides not matched to a gene: 6. The CDR3 sequence is CASRDRVGHEQYF. The CDR3 nucleotides read TGTGCCAGCAGGGACAGGGTGGGACACGAGCAGTACTTC.

The chain is built from TRBV27 and TRBJ1-6; TRBD1 aligns across 10 bases. V shed 4 bases and J 6 bases; nucleotides not matched to a gene: 6. From germline, CDR1 is MNHEY and CDR2 SMNVEV (reference sequence). The CDR3 is 16 amino acids. The CDR3 region has the DNA TGTGCCAGCAGTTATCGGACAGGGGGTAGTAATTCACCCCTCCACTTT. Translated, it gives CASSYRTGGSNSPLHF.

V is TRBV12-3 or TRBV12-4 and J is TRBJ1-2, with no clear D. Between the trimmed V and J ends, which lost 5 bases and 4 bases, there was a span of 11 bases. CDR3 length: 13 residues. The CDR3 DNA sequence: TGTGCCAGCAGTCTAACATCGGGCTATGGCTACACCTTC. Translation: CASSLTSGYGYTF.

CDR3: CASSLGRGQSTDTQYF. The CDR3 nucleotides are TGTGCCAGCAGCTTAGGCCGGGGTCAGAGCACAGATACGCAGTATTTT. The chain is built from TRBV7-8 and TRBJ2-3; a possible D gene is TRBD2 (5 bases). Germline V gives CDR1 SGHVS, CDR2 FQNEAQ. V gave up 1 base and J gave up 0 bases, with 11 bases separating them. CDR3 length equals 16 residues.

The chain recombines TRBV6-5 with TRBJ2-7, with D maybe TRBD2 (5 bases). CDR3 length: 15 amino acids. The V end was cut by 8 bases, the J end by 6 bases, with 23 bases between. CDR1 and CDR2 from the germline V gene are MNHEY and SVGAGI. CDR3 sequence (DNA): TGTGCCAGCTGGACCCCCACGAGGACTGGGCTCGAGCAGTACTTC. Amino acids: CASWTPTRTGLEQYF.

This chain uses TRBV3-1 (or the pseudogene TRBV3-2) with TRBJ2-7; 9 positions agree with TRBD2. From germline, CDR1 is LGHDT and CDR2 YNNKEL (reference sequence). CDR3 length equals 15 residues. The J segment lost 3 bases and the V segment lost 1 base, leaving 4 bases of the junction unmatched. This CDR3 reads CASSQGLAGNYEQYF. In nucleotides, the CDR3 is TGTGCCAGCAGCCAAGGTCTAGCGGGGAACTACGAGCAGTACTTC.

The chain employs TRBV19 and TRBJ1-5; TRBD1 aligns across 9 bases. Germline CDR1 is LNHDA and CDR2 is SQIVND (reference sequence). V was clipped by 2 bases and J by 6 bases; unmatched bases: 8. This CDR3 is built from 16 residues. This chain's CDR3 is CASSIRGTGLLQPQHF. The CDR3 nucleotides are TGTGCCAGTAGTATAAGGGGGACAGGGCTTCTTCAGCCCCAGCATTTT.

DNA of the CDR3: TGCAGCGTTGAATCCGGCACAGCTGAAGCTTTCTTT. Protein product: CSVESGTAEAFF. The J gene is TRBJ1-1, the V gene TRBV29-1, with D hard to call. This CDR3 is 12 amino acids long. V was clipped by 2 bases and J by 6 bases, with 10 bases between them. Germline V CDR1 and CDR2: SQVTM, ANQGSEA.

V and J are TRBV21-1 and TRBJ2-6; the table names TRBD1, a call not compared with the DNA. TRBV21-1 is a pseudogene segment. This CDR3 is built from 16 residues. CDR3: CASSSCRISGANVLTF. The DNA of the CDR3 is TGTGCCAGCAGCTCTTGCAGGATCTCTGGGGCCAACGTCCTGACTTTC.

This chain connects TRBV7-8 to TRBJ2-1; TRBD2 aligns across 11 bases. The CDR3 spans 15 residues. J lost 4 bases, V lost 4 bases, and 3 bases had no gene match. Germline V CDR1 and CDR2: SGHVS, FQNEAQ. CDR3 protein: CASSSLAGGYNEQFF. The CDR3 DNA follows: TGTGCCAGCAGCTCATTAGCGGGAGGGTACAATGAGCAGTTCTTC.

The CDR3 DNA follows: TGTGCCAGCAGTCCCGAAGAGAGTGAAAAACTGTTTTTT. It is translated as CASSPEESEKLFF. The rearrangement links TRBV7-2 to TRBJ1-4; D gene unclear. Germline CDR1 is SGHTA and CDR2 is FQGNSA. The CDR3 has 13 residues. V lost 6 bases and J lost 7, with 12 bases in between.

CDR3 DNA sequence: TGTGCCAGCAGTAAGAGCACCGGGGAGCTGTTTTTT. It translates to CASSKSTGELFF. V gene TRBV28 combines with J gene TRBJ2-2; D is unresolved. The V end was cut by 5 bases, the J end by 4 bases, with 5 bases between. Germline V gene lookup returns CDR1 MDHEN and CDR2 SYDVKM. This CDR3 has 12 amino acids.

The chain uses TRBV2 and TRBJ2-7; 8 bases are shared with TRBD1. The CDR3 is made up of 14 amino acids. Germline CDR1 reads SNHLY; CDR2 reads FYNNEI. Losses at the gene ends were 6 bases for V and 3 bases for J; bases not matched to a gene: 7. The CDR3 coding sequence is TGTGCCAGCAGAAAACAGGGGGTTGTCTACGAGCAGTACTTC. Amino acid sequence: CASRKQGVVYEQYF.

The V and J genes are TRBV6-1 and TRBJ1-5; TRBD1 might be the D (6 bases). The V gene lost 2 bases and the J gene lost 1 base, with 12 bases spanning the gap. Per the germline V gene, CDR1 is MNHNS and CDR2 is SASEGT. The CDR3 is 16 amino acids. As DNA, the CDR3 is TGTGCCAGCAGTGAATTCAAGGGGGTAAGCAATCAGCCCCAGCATTTT. Its protein is CASSEFKGVSNQPQHF.

V gene TRBV6-5 combines with J gene TRBJ1-2; maybe TRBD1 (5 bases). V dropped 5 bases and J dropped 5 bases, with 15 bases sitting between them. In germline, CDR1 is MNHEY, CDR2 SVGAGI. The CDR3 extends over 14 amino acids. CDR3 sequence: CASSQNAGRYGYTF. The CDR3 DNA is TGTGCCAGCAGTCAAAACGCAGGGCGATATGGCTACACCTTC.